What follows is one T cell receptor beta chain and its context. The clone's antigen remains unknown. It has no much larger one-base neighbor in the sample; base qualities were not kept. This sample was taken from a study of T-cell reconstitution after alpha-beta-depleted transplantation in children listed by TCRdb under 2016. Context from the whole study: Using TCR repertoire profiling, the study followed T-cell immune reconstitution in a quantitative way in children after TCRalphabeta/CD19-depleted allogeneic hematopoietic cell transplantation.

The receptor library was made with PCR. Sequencing was performed on an Illumina HiSeq 2500. TCR libraries were prepared with molecular barcoding, using unique molecular identifiers to normalize TCRbeta repertoire quantification. TCRdb reworked the public reads: Q25 trimming with fastp, MiXCR clone assembly, productive beta chains retained. Each entry merges the rows of one CDR3 protein and shows their most common DNA and genes. Within this sample are hundreds of thousands of distinct CDR3 sequences, with roughly an eighth of them counted one time only. The ten largest clones add up to about 5.6% of the sample. V is trimmed back by 0 bases and J by 8 bases, and the junction contains 9 bases that no gene match accounts for. The CDR3 spans 16 residues, from the cysteine through the phenylalanine. Solely the CDR3 DNA is kept, with 48 bases framed from the first base. The CDR1 and CDR2 encoded by the germline V gene (reference sequence) are DFQATT and SNEGSKA.

This sequence originates from a human donor who donated a stem cell graft to a child with combined immunodeficiency. The material was PBMCs from the stem cell graft donor, obtained from the stem cell graft. This chain is built from TRBV20-1 and TRBJ2-1; TRBD2 agrees with 11 junctional bases. The DNA is TGCAGTGCTAGAGATCAGGCTAGCGGGGGGATGGATGAGCAGTTCTTC. Its translation reads: CSARDQASGGMDEQFF.